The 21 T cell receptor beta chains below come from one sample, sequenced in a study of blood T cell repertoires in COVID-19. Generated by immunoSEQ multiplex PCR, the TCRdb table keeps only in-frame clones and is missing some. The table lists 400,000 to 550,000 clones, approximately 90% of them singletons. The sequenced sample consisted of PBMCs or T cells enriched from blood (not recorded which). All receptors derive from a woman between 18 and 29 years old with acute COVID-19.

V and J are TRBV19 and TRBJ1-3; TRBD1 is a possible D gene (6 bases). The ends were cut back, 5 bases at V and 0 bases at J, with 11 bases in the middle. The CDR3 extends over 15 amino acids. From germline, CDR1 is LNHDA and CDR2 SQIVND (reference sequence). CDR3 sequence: CASSWGPNSGNTIYF. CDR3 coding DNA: TGTGCCAGTAGTTGGGGGCCGAACTCTGGAAACACCATATATTTT.

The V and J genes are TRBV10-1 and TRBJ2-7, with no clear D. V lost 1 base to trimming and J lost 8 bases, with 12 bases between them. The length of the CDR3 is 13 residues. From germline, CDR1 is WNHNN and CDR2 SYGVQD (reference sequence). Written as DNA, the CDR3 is TGCGCCAGCAGTGAGTATGAGGCCTTGCAGCAGTACTTC. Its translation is CASSEYEALQQYF.

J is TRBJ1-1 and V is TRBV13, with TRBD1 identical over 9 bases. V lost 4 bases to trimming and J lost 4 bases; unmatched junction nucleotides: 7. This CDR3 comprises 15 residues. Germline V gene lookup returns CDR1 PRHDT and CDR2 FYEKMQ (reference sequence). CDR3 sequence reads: CASSSYPTGGTEAFF. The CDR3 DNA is TGTGCCAGCAGCTCGTACCCGACAGGGGGCACTGAAGCTTTCTTT. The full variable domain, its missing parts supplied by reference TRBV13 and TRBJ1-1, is AAGVIQSPRHLIKEKRETATLKCYPIPRHDTVYWYQQGPGQDPQFLISFYEKMQSDKGSIPDRFSAQQFSDYHSELNMSSLELGDSALYFCASSSYPTGGTEAFFGQGTRLTVV.

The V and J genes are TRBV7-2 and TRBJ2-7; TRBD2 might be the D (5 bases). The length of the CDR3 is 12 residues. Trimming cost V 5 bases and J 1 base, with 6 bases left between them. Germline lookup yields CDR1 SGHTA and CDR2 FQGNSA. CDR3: CASSERSYEQYF. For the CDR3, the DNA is TGTGCCAGCAGCGAGCGGTCCTACGAGCAGTACTTC. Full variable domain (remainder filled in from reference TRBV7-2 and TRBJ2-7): GAGVSQSPSNKVTEKGKDVELRCDPISGHTALYWYRQSLGQGLEFLIYFQGNSAPDKSGLPSDRFSAERTGGSVSTLTIQRTQQEDSAVYLCASSERSYEQYFGPGTRLTVT.

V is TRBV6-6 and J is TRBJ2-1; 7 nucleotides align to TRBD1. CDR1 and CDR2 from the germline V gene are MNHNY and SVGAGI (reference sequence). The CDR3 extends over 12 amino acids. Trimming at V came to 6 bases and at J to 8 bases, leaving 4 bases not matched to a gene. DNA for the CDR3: TGTGCCAGCAGGACAGGGAAGGATGAGCAGTTCTTC. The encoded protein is CASRTGKDEQFF.

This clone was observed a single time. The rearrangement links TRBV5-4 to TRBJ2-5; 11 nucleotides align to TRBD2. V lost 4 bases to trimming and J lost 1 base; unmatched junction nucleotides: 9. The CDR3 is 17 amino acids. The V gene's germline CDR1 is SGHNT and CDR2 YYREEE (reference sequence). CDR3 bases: TGTGCCAGCAGCCCTCCAGCTAGCGGGGGGAGCCAAGAGACCCAGTACTTC. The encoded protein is CASSPPASGGSQETQYF.

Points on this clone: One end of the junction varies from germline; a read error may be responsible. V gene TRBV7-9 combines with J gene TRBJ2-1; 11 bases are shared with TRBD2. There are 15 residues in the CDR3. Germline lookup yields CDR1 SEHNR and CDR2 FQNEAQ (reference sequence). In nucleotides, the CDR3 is TGTGCCAGCAGCGTAGCGGGAGGGCGTTCAAATGAGCAGTTCTTC. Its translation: CASSVAGGRSNEQFF.

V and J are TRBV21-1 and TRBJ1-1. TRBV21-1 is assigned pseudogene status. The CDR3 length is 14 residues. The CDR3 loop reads CASSKVEANTEAFF. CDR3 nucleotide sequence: TGTGCCAGCAGCAAAGTTGAAGCAAACACTGAAGCTTTCTTT.

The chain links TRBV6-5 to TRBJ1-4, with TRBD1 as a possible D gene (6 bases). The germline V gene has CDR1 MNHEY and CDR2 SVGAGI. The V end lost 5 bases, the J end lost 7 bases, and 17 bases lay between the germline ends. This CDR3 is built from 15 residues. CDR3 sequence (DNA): TGTGCCAGCAGTCCGCTCCGGGGGGCGGGTGAAAAACTGTTTTTT. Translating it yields CASSPLRGAGEKLFF.

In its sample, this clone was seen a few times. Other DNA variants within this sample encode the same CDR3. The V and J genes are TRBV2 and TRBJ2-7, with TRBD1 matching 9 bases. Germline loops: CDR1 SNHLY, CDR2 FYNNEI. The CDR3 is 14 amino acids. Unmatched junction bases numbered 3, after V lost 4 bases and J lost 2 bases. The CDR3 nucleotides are TGTGCCAGCAGTGCCGGGACAGGGACCTACGAGCAGTACTTC. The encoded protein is CASSAGTGTYEQYF.

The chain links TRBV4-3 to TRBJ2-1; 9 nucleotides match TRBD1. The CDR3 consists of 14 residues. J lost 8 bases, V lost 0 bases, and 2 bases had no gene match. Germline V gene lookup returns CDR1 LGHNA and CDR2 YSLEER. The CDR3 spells CASSQEGQGDEQFF. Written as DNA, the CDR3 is TGCGCCAGCAGCCAAGAGGGACAGGGCGATGAGCAGTTCTTC.

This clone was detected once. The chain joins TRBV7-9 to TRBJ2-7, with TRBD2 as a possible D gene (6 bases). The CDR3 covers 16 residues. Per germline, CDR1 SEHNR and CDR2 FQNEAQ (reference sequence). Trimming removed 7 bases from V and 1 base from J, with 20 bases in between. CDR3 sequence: CASTPTPVGTSYEQYF. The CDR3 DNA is TGTGCCAGCACCCCTACCCCGGTCGGGACTTCCTACGAGCAGTACTTC.

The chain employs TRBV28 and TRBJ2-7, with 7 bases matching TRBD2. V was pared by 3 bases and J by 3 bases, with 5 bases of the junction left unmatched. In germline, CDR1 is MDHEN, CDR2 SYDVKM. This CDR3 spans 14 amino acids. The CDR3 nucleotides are TGTGCCAGCAGTTTCTCCGGGGGGAACTACGAGCAGTACTTC. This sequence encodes CASSFSGGNYEQYF.

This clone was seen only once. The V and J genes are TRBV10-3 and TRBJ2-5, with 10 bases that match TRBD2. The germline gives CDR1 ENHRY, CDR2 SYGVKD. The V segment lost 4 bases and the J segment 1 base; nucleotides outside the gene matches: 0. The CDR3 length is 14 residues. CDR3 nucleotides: TGTGCCATCAGTGGGACTAGCGGCCAAGAGACCCAGTACTTC. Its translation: CAISGTSGQETQYF.

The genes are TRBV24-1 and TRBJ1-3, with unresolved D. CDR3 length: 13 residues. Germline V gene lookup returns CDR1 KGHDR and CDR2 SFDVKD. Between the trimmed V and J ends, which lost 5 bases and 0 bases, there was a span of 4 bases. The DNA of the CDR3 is TGTGCCACCAGTGGACACTCTGGAAACACCATATATTTT. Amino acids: CATSGHSGNTIYF.

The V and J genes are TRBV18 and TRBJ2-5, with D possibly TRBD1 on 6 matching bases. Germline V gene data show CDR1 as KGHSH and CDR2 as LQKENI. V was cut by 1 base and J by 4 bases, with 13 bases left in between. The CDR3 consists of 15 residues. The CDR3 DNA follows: TGTGCCAGCTCACCACTGGGGGCAGGAGGAGAGACCCAGTACTTC. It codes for CASSPLGAGGETQYF.

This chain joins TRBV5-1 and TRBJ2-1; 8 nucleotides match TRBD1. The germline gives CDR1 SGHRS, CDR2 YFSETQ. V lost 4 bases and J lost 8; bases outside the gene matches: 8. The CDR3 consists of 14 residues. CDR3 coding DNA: TGCGCCAGCAGCCCAGGGACAGGTGGTGATGAGCAGTTCTTC. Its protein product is CASSPGTGGDEQFF.

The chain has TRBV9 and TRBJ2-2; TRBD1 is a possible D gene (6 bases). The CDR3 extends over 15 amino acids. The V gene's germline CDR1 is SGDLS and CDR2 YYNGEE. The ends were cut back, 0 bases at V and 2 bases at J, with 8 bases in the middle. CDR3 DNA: TGTGCCAGCAGCGTAGGGGGACACAACACCGGGGAGCTGTTTTTT. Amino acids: CASSVGGHNTGELFF. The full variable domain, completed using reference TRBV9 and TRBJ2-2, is DSGVTQTPKHLITATGQRVTLRCSPRSGDLSVYWYQQSLDQGLQFLIQYYNGEERAKGNILERFSAQQFPDLHSELNLSSLELGDSALYFCASSVGGHNTGELFFGEGSRLTVL.

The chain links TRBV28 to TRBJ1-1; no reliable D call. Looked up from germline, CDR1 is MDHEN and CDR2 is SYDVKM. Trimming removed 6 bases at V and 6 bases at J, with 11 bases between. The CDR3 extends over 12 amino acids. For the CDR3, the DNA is TGTGCCAGCAGGGAAGGAGGGCCTGAAGCTTTCTTT. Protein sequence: CASREGGPEAFF.

CDR3 bases: TGTGCCAGCAGCTTATGGGGGCGGCGGGAGACCCAGTACTTC. It translates to CASSLWGRRETQYF. The chain has TRBV7-6 and TRBJ2-5, with D possibly TRBD1 on 6 matching bases. CDR3 size: 14 residues. CDR1 and CDR2 (germline): SGHVS, FNYEAQ. The V end was cut by 2 bases, the J end by 5 bases, with 12 bases between. Complete variable domain (other parts from reference TRBV7-6 and TRBJ2-5): GAGVSQSPRYKVTKRGQDVALRCDPISGHVSLYWYRQALGQGPEFLTYFNYEAQQDKSGLPNDRFSAERPEGSISTLTIQRTEQRDSAMYRCASSLWGRRETQYFGPGTRLLVL.

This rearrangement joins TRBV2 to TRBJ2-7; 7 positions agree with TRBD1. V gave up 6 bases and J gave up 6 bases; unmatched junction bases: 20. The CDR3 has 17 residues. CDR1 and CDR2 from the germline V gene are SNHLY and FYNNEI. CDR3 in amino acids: CASSDWFSGTETGEQYF. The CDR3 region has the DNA TGTGCCAGCAGCGACTGGTTCTCCGGGACAGAAACTGGCGAGCAGTACTTC.